The clone carrying this T cell receptor (beta chain) was picked up a small number of times. Its antigen is as yet unknown. Germline V lookup: CDR1 MGHRA, CDR2 YSYEKL. The V end lost 0 bases, the J end lost 3 bases, and 8 bases lay between the germline ends. This CDR3 has 15 residues. This sample is part of a study of early T cells in non-severe SARS-CoV-2 infection. Study-level information: Chains were not paired, and sequencing was done on bulk RNA from unsorted whole blood. Study conclusions and caveats: Clonotype matching in VDJdb favored anti-spike CD8 responses and did not capture private and CD4 specificities.

Tagging with unique molecular identifiers was applied to individual cDNA molecules. TCRdb independently ran MiXCR on the 5' RACE reads; one entry per CDR3 protein. The repertoire holds some 71,000 distinct CDR3 sequences, with 10% to 12% as singletons. The chain uses TRBV4-1 and TRBJ1-4; no clear D gene. The material sequenced was whole blood, taken at baseline. The receptor was derived from an adult who was a healthcare worker with PCR-confirmed SARS-CoV-2 infection or an uninfected control (not recorded which). CDR3 in DNA: TGCGCCAGCAGCCAAGAGGGGATACCTAATGAAAAACTGTTTTTT. This translates into CASSQEGIPNEKLFF.